These 18 T cell receptor beta chains were sequenced from one sample in a study of T-cell memory formation after mild COVID-19. TCRdb recomputed calls from the 5' RACE reads with MiXCR, one row per CDR3 protein. Of just over 350,000 distinct CDR3 sequences listed, about 15% are singletons. Sequencing was done on a sample of PBMCs or a T cell subset sorted from them (not recorded which). The receptors were gathered from a man younger than 30 who had mild COVID-19 (a few samples of this study predate the infection). Cell type and time point are not known.

The rearrangement joins TRBV6-2 or TRBV6-3 to TRBJ2-6; TRBD1 aligns across 9 bases. Losses at the gene ends were 0 bases for V and 2 bases for J; bases not matched to a gene: 5. This CDR3 region has 18 residues. CDR1 is MNHEY, CDR2 SVGEGT, per germline. CDR3 in DNA: TGTGCCAGCAGTTACTCGACACAGGGGGCCACTGGGGCCAACGTCCTGACTTTC. Protein sequence: CASSYSTQGATGANVLTF.

This clonotype turned up a few times. The chain links TRBV4-1 to TRBJ1-5; D might be TRBD1 (6 bases). Trimming pared 0 bases from V and 4 bases from J, leaving 13 bases between. CDR1 is MGHRA, CDR2 YSYEKL, per germline. The CDR3 covers 16 residues. The CDR3 DNA reads as TGCGCCAGCAGCCAAGAACAGGGCAGGGTGAATCAGCCCCAGCATTTT. Translating gives CASSQEQGRVNQPQHF.

The chain links TRBV9 to TRBJ2-2, with TRBD1 identical over 7 bases. The CDR3 contains 14 residues. Germline V gene data show CDR1 as SGDLS and CDR2 as YYNGEE. The J segment lost 7 bases and the V segment lost 3 bases, leaving 6 bases of the junction unmatched. CDR3 in amino acids: CASSGTGRVGELFF. The CDR3 DNA sequence: TGTGCCAGCAGCGGGACAGGAAGGGTCGGGGAGCTGTTTTTT.

The chain links TRBV7-9 to TRBJ2-7; 8 bases line up with TRBD1. Trimming took 4 bases from V and 3 from J; bases not matched to a gene: 5. The CDR3 spans 14 residues. Germline-derived CDR1 and CDR2 are SEHNR and FQNEAQ (reference sequence). This chain's CDR3 is CASSSRGRVYEQYF. As DNA, the CDR3 is TGTGCCAGCAGCTCCAGGGGGCGCGTCTACGAGCAGTACTTC.

The chain combines TRBV5-1 with TRBJ1-2; D possibly corresponds to TRBD1 (5 bases). The CDR3 has 14 residues. Germline V gene data show CDR1 as SGHRS and CDR2 as YFSETQ. Trimming took off 5 bases at V and 6 bases at J, with 17 bases between the two ends. CDR3 amino acids: CASRLLGQNDGYTF. The CDR3 DNA reads TGCGCCAGCAGGCTTCTAGGACAAAACGATGGCTACACCTTC.

This clonotype was picked up many times. The chain has TRBV11-2 and TRBJ2-6, with 7 bases that match TRBD1. The trim removed 6 bases at V and 0 bases at J, leaving 11 bases unmatched. This CDR3 contains 18 residues. The germline V gene encodes CDR1 SGHAT and CDR2 FQNNGV. The CDR3: CASRSLTGTPSGANVLTF. The CDR3 bases are TGTGCCAGCAGATCACTGACAGGGACCCCCTCTGGGGCCAACGTCCTGACTTTC.

The CDR3 reads CASSLYPGETQYF. The CDR3 coding sequence is TGTGCCAGCAGCTTATATCCCGGTGAGACCCAGTACTTC. This sequence joins TRBV11-2 and TRBJ2-5; no firm D call. CDR3 length equals 13 residues. In germline, CDR1 is SGHAT, CDR2 FQNNGV. V was shortened by 2 bases and J by 5 bases, with 9 bases between the two germline ends.

The chain joins TRBV7-9 to TRBJ1-1; 8 bases are shared with TRBD1. V was clipped by 4 bases and J by 0 bases; unmatched bases: 7. The germline CDR1 and CDR2 sequences are SEHNR and FQNEAQ (reference sequence). The CDR3 is 16 amino acids. The CDR3 is CASSSRQGLLNTEAFF. The CDR3 region has the DNA TGTGCCAGCAGCTCCCGACAGGGGCTCTTGAACACTGAAGCTTTCTTT. The full variable domain, in which reference TRBV7-9 and TRBJ1-1 provide the parts outside the CDR3, is DTGVSQNPRHKITKRGQNVTFRCDPISEHNRLYWYRQTLGQGPEFLTYFQNEAQLEKSRLLSDRFSAERPKGSFSTLEIQRTEQGDSAMYLCASSSRQGLLNTEAFFGQGTRLTVV.

This clonotype was seen a handful of times. The genes are TRBV19 and TRBJ1-1; 7 bases map to TRBD1. The length of the CDR3 is 14 residues. Germline lookup yields CDR1 LNHDA and CDR2 SQIVND (reference sequence). Losses at the gene ends were 6 bases for V and 1 base for J; bases not matched to a gene: 5. CDR3 residues: CASRLDRENTEAFF. DNA of the CDR3: TGTGCCAGTAGACTTGACAGGGAGAACACTGAAGCTTTCTTT.

This clonotype was detected only a few times. The chain carries TRBV4-1 and TRBJ1-1; 9 bases are shared with TRBD1. From germline, CDR1 is MGHRA and CDR2 YSYEKL. The CDR3 sequence is 13 residues long. V dropped 4 bases and J dropped 7; count of bases not matched to a gene: 4. The chain's CDR3 is CASSLTGGIEAFF. The DNA of the CDR3 is TGCGCCAGCAGCCTGACAGGGGGAATTGAAGCTTTCTTT.

The J gene is TRBJ2-7, the V gene TRBV18, with 8 bases lining up with TRBD1. Germline trimming cut 0 bases from V and 4 bases from J; bases unmatched to any gene: 8. Germline lookup yields CDR1 KGHSH and CDR2 LQKENI. The CDR3 extends over 16 amino acids. CDR3 sequence reads: CASSPPGTGGTYEQYF. CDR3 DNA: TGTGCCAGCTCACCACCTGGAACAGGGGGAACTTACGAGCAGTACTTC.

This clonotype was counted between two and nine times. The chain employs TRBV18 and TRBJ2-5; no clear D. This CDR3 has 14 amino acids. V was pared by 6 bases and J by 1 base, with 12 bases between. Germline-derived CDR1 and CDR2 are KGHSH and LQKENI. In nucleotides, the CDR3 is TGTGCCAGCTCCCAGCTGAGTGGCCAAGAGACCCAGTACTTC. It codes for CASSQLSGQETQYF. Based on the CDR3 plus reference TRBV18 and TRBJ2-5, the full variable domain is NAGVMQNPRHLVRRRGQEARLRCSPMKGHSHVYWYRQLPEEGLKFMVYLQKENIIDESGMPKERFSAEFPKEGPSILRIQQVVRGDSAAYFCASSQLSGQETQYFGPGTRLLVL.

J is TRBJ1-2 and V is TRBV3-1; 7 bases are shared with TRBD1. J lost 3 bases, V lost 4 bases, and 8 bases had no gene match. Germline lookup yields CDR1 LGHDT and CDR2 YNNKEL (reference sequence). The CDR3 contains 15 residues. The CDR3 protein is CASSRRQGVHYGYTF. The CDR3 DNA follows: TGTGCCAGCAGCCGAAGACAGGGTGTTCACTATGGCTACACCTTC.

There are a few counts of this clonotype. The rearrangement joins TRBV18 to TRBJ2-7; D possibly matches TRBD1 or TRBD2 (5 bases each). Germline CDR1 KGHSH, CDR2 LQKENI. The V end lost 4 bases, the J end lost 2 bases, and 12 bases lay between the germline ends. CDR3 length equals 14 residues. For the CDR3, the DNA is TGTGCCAGCTCACTGACGGGACGGCCCTACGAGCAGTACTTC. Translating gives CASSLTGRPYEQYF.

The chain joins TRBV9 to TRBJ2-1; 7 bases are a match to TRBD2. V shed 0 bases and J 6 bases; nucleotides not matched to a gene: 9. The germline V gene has CDR1 SGDLS and CDR2 YYNGEE. This CDR3 spans 16 amino acids. The CDR3 spells CASSVVGAGVLNEQFF. In nucleotides, the CDR3 is TGTGCCAGCAGCGTAGTGGGTGCGGGGGTCCTCAATGAGCAGTTCTTC.

This chain joins TRBV2 and TRBJ1-1; D may be TRBD1 (6 bases). With 6 bases removed from V and 7 bases from J, the gap between germline ends came to 9 bases. Germline V gene data show CDR1 as SNHLY and CDR2 as FYNNEI. CDR3 length: 11 residues. The chain's CDR3 is CASRETGEAFF. The CDR3, as DNA: TGTGCCAGCAGGGAGACAGGTGAAGCTTTCTTT.

This clonotype has a count of ten or more. J is TRBJ1-1 and V is TRBV20-1; D is possibly TRBD1 (6 bases). This CDR3 is built from 13 residues. Trimming removed 6 bases from V and 0 bases from J, with 11 bases in between. The germline CDR1 and CDR2 sequences are DFQATT and SNEGSKA (reference sequence). The CDR3 sequence is CSARTVMNTEAFF. As DNA, the CDR3 is TGCAGTGCCCGGACAGTCATGAACACTGAAGCTTTCTTT.

This clonotype has more than one count but fewer than ten. The chain is built from TRBV27 and TRBJ1-4, with no clear D. The CDR3 has 15 residues. With 1 base removed from V and 8 bases from J, the gap between germline ends came to 14 bases. Germline V gene sequence: CDR1 MNHEY, CDR2 SMNVEV (reference sequence). In nucleotides, the CDR3 is TGTGCCAGCAGTTTATATGACGCCGGCCGGGAAAAACTGTTTTTT. Protein product: CASSLYDAGREKLFF. The full variable domain, rest sourced from reference TRBV27 and TRBJ1-4, is EAQVTQNPRYLITVTGKKLTVTCSQNMNHEYMSWYRQDPGLGLRQIYYSMNVEVTDKGDVPEGYKVSRKEKRNFPLILESPSPNQTSLYFCASSLYDAGREKLFFGSGTQLSVL.